A selection of T cell receptor beta chains follows, all from one sample in a study of patients and donors after allogeneic stem cell transplantation. TCRdb re-called the RT-PCR reads through MiXCR, storing one row per CDR3 protein. Among around 760 distinct CDR3 sequences, about 1.2% were seen once, and the ten largest hold roughly 22%. The sequenced sample was blood, either unsorted or a sorted T cell fraction (not recorded which). These receptors were taken from a human donor who was either an allogeneic HSCT recipient or a stem cell or donor lymphocyte infusion donor (not recorded which). It is not recorded whose cells these are; they may come from a transplant donor. Both conserved end residues are part of each CDR3. The D gene is left open where the match is weak. Size is stated for part of the rows, as once, few or many counts, or as a class when the clone is expanded.

clone_size,v_call,j_call,d_call,cdr3_length,cdr3_aa,cdr3_nt
large,TRBV7-8,TRBJ1-4,TRBD1,15,CASSTGTVFNEKLFF,TGTGCCAGCAGCACAGGGACAGTTTTTAATGAAAAACTGTTTTTT
medium-sized,TRBV7-2,TRBJ1-5,TRBD1,16,CASSLRWAGGDQPQHF,TGTGCCAGCAGCTTACGGTGGGCAGGGGGCGATCAGCCCCAGCATTTT
medium-sized,TRBV7-2,TRBJ1-4,-,15,CASSLNGHRNEKLFF,TGTGCCAGCAGCTTAAACGGACACCGAAATGAAAAACTGTTTTTT
medium-sized,TRBV6-4,TRBJ2-2,-,13,CASSRQDTGELFF,TGTGCCAGCAGCCGCCAGGACACCGGGGAGCTGTTTTTT
-,TRBV9,TRBJ1-3,TRBD1,16,CASSLGGTASGNTIYF,TGTGCCAGCAGCTTGGGCGGGACAGCCTCTGGAAACACCATATATTTT
medium-sized,TRBV18,TRBJ2-7,TRBD1,16,CASSPTRGQGSYEQYF,TGTGCCAGCTCACCCACCCGGGGACAGGGGAGCTACGAGCAGTACTTC
-,TRBV29-1,TRBJ1-2,-,11,CSVRDTYGYTF,TGCAGCGTCCGGGACACCTATGGCTACACCTTC
large,TRBV20-1,TRBJ2-5,TRBD2,14,CSANPSGLAETQYF,TGCAGTGCTAATCCTAGCGGGCTGGCGGAGACCCAGTACTTC
medium-sized,TRBV18,TRBJ2-5,-,15,CASSPSQGTRETQYF,TGTGCCAGCTCACCATCCCAGGGGACACGGGAGACCCAGTACTTC
medium-sized,TRBV6-2/TRBV6-3,TRBJ2-1,TRBD2,14,CATLLAGVGLEQFF,TGTGCCACCCTTTTAGCGGGCGTTGGATTGGAGCAGTTCTTC